The 28 T cell receptor beta chains listed next were all sequenced from one sample in a study of T cell changes during pregnancy in multiple sclerosis. The method was immunoSEQ multiplex PCR; TCRdb's version includes in-frame clones alone and lacks a portion of them. This table holds roughly 40,000 clones, about 89% found once. The sequences come from CD4+ T cells from peripheral blood mononuclear cells, collected in the first trimester of pregnancy. The receptors derive from a female donor with multiple sclerosis, enrolled in a pregnancy study.

The chain carries TRBV5-6 and TRBJ2-1, with 9 bases that match TRBD2. The CDR3 length is 16 residues. Germline CDR1 SGHDT, CDR2 YYEEEE. The J segment lost 6 bases and the V segment lost 0 bases, leaving 7 bases of the junction unmatched. The CDR3 sequence is CASSLVGGAGGNEQFF. CDR3 in DNA: TGTGCCAGCAGCTTGGTCGGGGGAGCGGGAGGCAATGAGCAGTTCTTC.

The rearrangement joins TRBV10-2 to TRBJ2-3; D possibly corresponds to TRBD1 (5 bases). Trimming removed 0 bases from V and 5 bases from J, with 18 bases in between. The CDR3 runs 17 residues. Germline V gives CDR1 WSHSY, CDR2 SAAADI. The DNA for the CDR3 is TGCGCCAGCAGTGAGTCAAGTGGGGCGGTTTGGGGAGATACGCAGTATTTT. It translates to CASSESSGAVWGDTQYF.

The CDR3 region has the DNA TGCAGTGCGACAGCTGACCAGCCCCAGCATTTT. It codes for CSATADQPQHF. The rearrangement links TRBV20-1 to TRBJ1-5, with TRBD1 as a possible D gene (5 bases). The germline gives CDR1 DFQATT, CDR2 SNEGSKA (reference sequence). The CDR3 contains 11 residues. V was clipped by 6 bases and J by 7 bases, with 10 bases between them.

The genes are TRBV30 and TRBJ1-2; 10 positions match TRBD1. Trimming at V came to 3 bases and at J to 4 bases, leaving 2 bases not matched to a gene. This CDR3 has 13 residues. Germline V gene sequence: CDR1 GTSNPN, CDR2 SVGIG (reference sequence). CDR3 sequence reads: CAWSGTGVYGYTF. CDR3 sequence (DNA): TGTGCCTGGAGCGGGACAGGGGTCTATGGCTACACCTTC.

This clone was found once. The V and J genes are TRBV2 and TRBJ2-7; 9 bases line up with TRBD1. V gave up 4 bases and J gave up 5 bases; unmatched junction bases: 9. This CDR3 is 15 amino acids long. From germline, CDR1 is SNHLY and CDR2 FYNNEI. CDR3 coding DNA: TGTGCCAGCAGTGTTGCCGGGACAGGGCGGAACGAGCAGTACTTC. It specifies CASSVAGTGRNEQYF.

In the case of this clone: A read error may account for a junction end that differs from germline. The chain is built from TRBV5-1 and TRBJ2-1; 8 bases are shared with TRBD1. This CDR3 contains 14 residues. CDR1 is SGHRS and CDR2 is YFSETQ in the germline V gene. The CDR3 region is CASSPENPGQGRVF. CDR3 sequence (DNA): TGCGCCAGCAGCCCAGAAAATCCAGGACAGGGCAGGGTCTTC. Combining the CDR3 with reference TRBV5-1 and TRBJ2-1 gives the whole variable domain KAGVTQTPRYLIKTRGQQVTLSCSPISGHRSVSWYQQTPGQGLQFLFEYFSETQRNKGNFPGRFSGRQFSNSRSEMNVSTLELGDSALYLCASSPENPGQGRVFGPGTRLTVL.

The rearrangement links TRBV5-4 to TRBJ1-1; possible D gene TRBD1, 6 bases. V lost 4 bases and J lost 0, with 10 bases in between. The V gene's germline CDR1 is SGHNT and CDR2 YYREEE (reference sequence). This CDR3 region has 14 residues. In DNA, the CDR3 is TGTGCCAGCAGCGTACAGGGATTGAACACTGAAGCTTTCTTT. Translation: CASSVQGLNTEAFF. The complete variable domain, with remaining parts taken from reference TRBV5-4 and TRBJ1-1, reads ETGVTQSPTHLIKTRGQQVTLRCSSQSGHNTVSWYQQALGQGPQFIFQYYREEENGRGNFPPRFSGLQFPNYSSELNVNALELDDSALYLCASSVQGLNTEAFFGQGTRLTVV.

The chain combines TRBV7-2 with TRBJ2-7, with 10 bases that match TRBD2. Germline assignment: CDR1 SGHTA and CDR2 FQGNSA. Trimming cost V 1 base and J 1 base; bases outside gene matches: 4. The CDR3 loop spans 16 amino acids. CDR3 bases: TGTGCCAGCAGCTTAGGCCTAGCGGGAGCGTCCTACGAGCAGTACTTC. Amino acids: CASSLGLAGASYEQYF.

The chain is built from TRBV7-3 and TRBJ2-1, with 7 nucleotides matching TRBD2. Germline values: CDR1 SGHTA, CDR2 FQGTGA. The CDR3 is 13 residues long. V was pared by 1 base and J by 15 bases, with 9 bases of the junction left unmatched. In nucleotides, the CDR3 is TGTGCCAGCAGCTTAAATACGGCGGGAGATTGGTTCTTC. This sequence encodes CASSLNTAGDWFF.

J is TRBJ1-1 and V is TRBV29-1; 7 nucleotides line up with TRBD1. The CDR3 covers 12 residues. V was pared by 5 bases and J by 7 bases, with 7 bases of the junction left unmatched. Germline V gene data show CDR1 as SQVTM and CDR2 as ANQGSEA. The CDR3 loop is CSVTRGTVEAFF. The CDR3 DNA follows: TGCAGCGTTACTAGGGGGACAGTTGAAGCTTTCTTT.

The V gene is TRBV4-1, the J gene TRBJ2-7; TRBD1 agrees at 9 bases. The germline V gene encodes CDR1 MGHRA and CDR2 YSYEKL. Trimming removed 1 base from V and 2 bases from J; junction bases left unmatched: 6. This CDR3 has 16 residues. DNA of the CDR3: TGCGCCAGCAGCCAAGGGGGGACAGGGCTTACCTACGAGCAGTACTTC. This encodes CASSQGGTGLTYEQYF.

V and J are TRBV29-1 and TRBJ2-2; the match to TRBD2 covers 13 bases. Trimming at V came to 6 bases and at J to 4 bases, leaving 8 bases not matched to a gene. CDR3 length equals 16 residues. The germline V gene encodes CDR1 SQVTM and CDR2 ANQGSEA. In DNA, the CDR3 is TGCAGCGTCCTAGGACTAGCGGGAGTTGTCACCGGGGAGCTGTTTTTT. It codes for CSVLGLAGVVTGELFF.

Points on this clone: An end of the junction does not agree with germline; a read error may underlie this. This chain joins TRBV4-1 and TRBJ2-7; TRBD2 aligns across 11 bases. The CDR3 has 15 residues. Germline lookup yields CDR1 MGHRA and CDR2 YSYEKL. CDR3 sequence: CASRQGTSGSYEQYF. The CDR3 coding sequence is TGCGCCAGCAGACAAGGGACTAGCGGATCCTACGAGCAGTACTTC.

The chain is built from TRBV19 and TRBJ2-7; D is perhaps TRBD1 (5 bases). Germline CDR1 LNHDA, CDR2 SQIVND (reference sequence). Trimming took off 5 bases at V and 3 bases at J, with 17 bases between the two ends. The CDR3 consists of 15 residues. The CDR3 bases are TGTGCCAGTAGTTCGACGGACAACCGTTTCTACGAGCAGTACTTC. Translation gives CASSSTDNRFYEQYF. Variable domain in full (rest from reference TRBV19 and TRBJ2-7): DGGITQSPKYLFRKEGQNVTLSCEQNLNHDAMYWYRQDPGQGLRLIYYSQIVNDFQKGDIAEGYSVSREKKESFPLTVTSAQKNPTAFYLCASSSTDNRFYEQYFGPGTRLTVT.

This chain joins TRBV4-1 and TRBJ2-1; D remains unclear. With 4 bases removed from V and 4 bases from J, the gap between germline ends came to 23 bases. This CDR3 spans 18 amino acids. CDR1 is MGHRA, CDR2 YSYEKL, per germline. The CDR3 protein is CASSLRMTPANPYNEQFF. DNA of the CDR3: TGCGCCAGCAGCCTCCGAATGACACCGGCTAACCCATACAATGAGCAGTTCTTC.

The chain joins TRBV30 to TRBJ1-2; 8 bases align to TRBD1. This CDR3 contains 15 residues. Germline V gives CDR1 GTSNPN, CDR2 SVGIG (reference sequence). J lost 2 bases, V lost 5 bases, and 10 bases had no gene match. CDR3: CAWYHWDRWNYGYTF. The CDR3 nucleotides read TGTGCCTGGTACCACTGGGACAGGTGGAACTATGGCTACACCTTC.

This rearrangement joins TRBV6-5 to TRBJ2-2, with unresolved D. CDR1 and CDR2 from the germline V gene are MNHEY and SVGAGI. Trimming took 2 bases from V and 4 from J, leaving 5 bases between them. The CDR3 runs 13 residues. The DNA of the CDR3 is TGTGCCAGCAGTTACCTCCCCACCGGGGAGCTGTTTTTT. This gives the protein CASSYLPTGELFF.

V gene TRBV30 combines with J gene TRBJ1-5; TRBD1 matches at 9 bases. V gave up 0 bases and J gave up 5 bases; unmatched junction bases: 11. This CDR3 region has 17 residues. Germline V gene sequence: CDR1 GTSNPN, CDR2 SVGIG (reference sequence). This CDR3 reads CAWSVKGQGISYQPQHF. CDR3 bases: TGTGCCTGGAGTGTAAAGGGACAGGGCATATCTTATCAGCCCCAGCATTTT.

This clone was counted a single time. CDR3 residues: CASSPIAVGKRNYGYTF. In nucleotides, the CDR3 is TGCGCCAGCAGCCCCATAGCCGTGGGAAAGCGGAACTATGGCTACACCTTC. The chain employs TRBV4-1 and TRBJ1-2; D uncertain. With 4 bases removed from V and 2 bases from J, the gap between germline ends came to 20 bases. The CDR3 totals 17 residues. CDR1 is MGHRA, CDR2 YSYEKL, per germline.

The V call is TRBV25-1, the J call TRBJ2-4; D is perhaps TRBD1 (6 bases). Trimming cost V 3 bases and J 6 bases, with 12 bases left between them. Germline CDR1 is MGHDK and CDR2 is SYGVNS. CDR3 length equals 14 residues. The DNA of the CDR3 is TGTGCCAGCAGTGATTCTGCCAGGGGAAACATTCAGTACTTC. Translating gives CASSDSARGNIQYF.

The chain has TRBV5-4 and TRBJ2-5; D is unresolved. The CDR3 loop spans 13 amino acids. Per germline, CDR1 SGHNT and CDR2 YYREEE (reference sequence). The V end lost 4 bases, the J end lost 1 base, and 8 bases lay between the germline ends. CDR3 loop: CASSNGPQETQYF. The CDR3 DNA reads TGTGCCAGCAGCAATGGGCCCCAAGAGACCCAGTACTTC.

This clone appeared once. This sequence joins TRBV28 and TRBJ2-5; TRBD2 is a possible D gene (5 bases). This CDR3 is built from 14 residues. V lost 6 bases to trimming and J lost 2 bases, with 13 bases between them. CDR1 MDHEN and CDR2 SYDVKM come from the germline V gene. CDR3 in amino acids: CASRPGMPQETQYF. The CDR3 bases are TGTGCCAGCAGACCCGGGATGCCGCAAGAGACCCAGTACTTC.

The CDR3 reads CAWSVATGSYGYTF. CDR3 sequence (DNA): TGTGCCTGGAGTGTTGCGACCGGGTCCTATGGCTACACCTTC. V usage is TRBV30 and J usage is TRBJ1-2; D uncertain. CDR3 size: 14 residues. Deletions cut 0 bases from V and 4 bases from J, with 12 bases between. Germline V gene data show CDR1 as GTSNPN and CDR2 as SVGIG (reference sequence).

The chain recombines TRBV9 with TRBJ1-2; tentatively, D is TRBD1 (5 bases). Germline V gene lookup returns CDR1 SGDLS and CDR2 YYNGEE. V was pared by 4 bases and J by 8 bases, with 15 bases between. This CDR3 contains 13 residues. DNA of the CDR3: TGTGCCAGCAGCCGTGGCAGGGAAGCAGGCTACACCTTC. Protein sequence: CASSRGREAGYTF.

The chain carries TRBV6-5 and TRBJ2-2; D is possibly TRBD1 (5 bases). Germline-derived CDR1 and CDR2 are MNHEY and SVGAGI. V was clipped by 3 bases and J by 0 bases, with 8 bases between them. CDR3 length: 15 residues. This CDR3 is CASSYRQPNTGELFF. The DNA for the CDR3 is TGTGCCAGCAGTTATAGACAGCCGAACACCGGGGAGCTGTTTTTT.

V usage is TRBV6-1 and J usage is TRBJ1-1; TRBD1 agrees at 9 bases. After removal of 7 bases from V and 1 base from J, the junction contained 7 bases not matched to a gene. The CDR3 has 15 residues. Germline V gene lookup returns CDR1 MNHNS and CDR2 SASEGT. CDR3 nucleotide sequence: TGTGCCAGCACCTACAGGGGGCTGGGGAACACTGAAGCTTTCTTT. Translated: CASTYRGLGNTEAFF.

The J gene is TRBJ2-7, the V gene TRBV19; 8 positions agree with TRBD1. Per germline, CDR1 LNHDA and CDR2 SQIVND (reference sequence). This CDR3 is 14 amino acids long. V gave up 3 bases and J gave up 5 bases; unmatched junction bases: 6. The CDR3 DNA sequence: TGTGCCAGTAGTATGGGACAGGTAATGAACGAGCAGTACTTC. Its protein product is CASSMGQVMNEQYF.

Only one count was recorded for this clone. This sequence joins TRBV7-2 and TRBJ1-5, with D tentatively TRBD1 (5 bases). The CDR3 contains 14 residues. Germline CDR1 is SGHTA and CDR2 is FQGNSA. V was shortened by 4 bases and J by 3 bases, with 10 bases between the two germline ends. The CDR3 DNA reads TGTGCCAGCAGCTCTCGACAGAACAATCAGCCCCAGCATTTT. This encodes CASSSRQNNQPQHF.